This T cell receptor (beta chain) originates from a study of beta chain features in type 1 diabetes. Comment on this clone: Its specificity is unknown.

V gave up 4 bases and J gave up 2 bases, with 11 bases separating them. This CDR3 region has 15 residues. CDR1 MDHEN and CDR2 SYDVKM come from the germline V gene. Notes on the study in general: When Type 1 diabetes patients were examined, their TCRB CDR3s proved moderately but significantly shorter in all four CD4+ subsets.

Sequencing targeted expressed TCRB transcripts, as all isolated RNA had been reverse transcribed. Measured with immunoSEQ multiplex PCR; TCRdb has only the in-frame clones, and not every one. The sample consists of around 160,000 clones, 50% to 70% of them appearing once. V is TRBV28 and J is TRBJ1-4; tentative D call: TRBD1 (5 bases). The source is a man younger than 45 with type 1 diabetes. Sequenced input: naive CD4+ T cells from blood. The CDR3 reads CASSSDRATNEKLFF. The CDR3 bases are TGTGCCAGCAGTTCCGACAGAGCTACTAATGAAAAACTGTTTTTT.